This T cell receptor beta chain was captured in a study of T cells in Graves' hyperthyroidism and ophthalmopathy (dated by TCRdb to the late 2010s). For the study in its entirety: Peripheral blood was collected at initial diagnosis, before any treatment. To identify distinguishing TCR V-J signatures, a discovery cohort of about 100 patients was used, comprising 43 with Graves' ophthalmopathy and around 60 with stable Graves' hyperthyroidism. Prospective prediction of ophthalmopathy was tested in an independent validation cohort of 18 hyperthyroidism patients and 17 patients who later progressed to ophthalmopathy. The roughly 90 discovery patients were divided at random into training and test sets in a 7:3 ratio. The study also compared thyroid tissue and blood T-cell repertoires from about six Graves' hyperthyroidism patients. Following sampling, methimazole starting at 30 mg daily was given to hyperthyroidism patients, and high-dose intravenous methylprednisolone was given to ophthalmopathy patients. According to the paper, TCR Vbeta CDR3 sequencing was carried out on over 130 peripheral blood samples, which came from approximately 43 ophthalmopathy, around 74 hyperthyroidism and some 17 progressor patients. The full study reports these points: No statistical method was used to fix the sample size in advance, and group allocation was not hidden from the investigators. Ophthalmopathy was separated from stable hyperthyroidism by a 13 V-J signature model, with approximately 89% sensitivity and about 81% specificity obtained in cross-validation and 80%/75% obtained in testing. Most expanded thyroid clonotypes (frequency above 0.001) were also detected in blood, suggesting blood repertoires may reflect thyroid immune responses. In validation, the model predicted progression to ophthalmopathy a median of about 6 months before onset, with over 60% sensitivity and roughly 77% specificity.

Moderately to severely active disease, a Clinical Activity Score of at least 3, a NOSPECS grade of at least 4, and a duration under 3 months were present in ophthalmopathy patients. Patients with uncontrolled infections, other autoimmune diseases, pregnancy or lactation were excluded. Diagnoses were based on clinical symptoms, serum thyroxine and TRAb, thyroid ultrasound and orbital computed tomography. PBMCs were separated from 8 to 10 ml of fresh peripheral blood using Ficoll-Paque density gradient centrifugation. Total RNA was extracted using Trizol reagent, and RNA quality was assessed on an Agilent 2100 Bioanalyzer. TCR beta CDR3 regions were amplified from RNA transcripts. The TCR CDR3 was subjected to a first round of RT-PCR using the HTBI primer set and the Qiagen OneStep RT-PCR kit. Libraries were constructed in a second round of multiplex PCR, after which size selection and purification were carried out. Sequencing of the libraries was done on an Illumina HiSeq2000 using paired-end 100 bp reads. Under the source paper's analysis protocol: SOAPnuke was used to process the raw data, removing reads that contained adapters or uncalled bases, had a mean Phred below 15, or lacked an exact match to the constant primer or identifier. High-quality paired reads were merged with COPE v1.2.5, and unique nucleotide sequences were defined as clonotypes. Clonotypes were aligned to IMGT TRBV, TRBD and TRBJ reference segments using MiTCR v1.1. The analysis was restricted to V-J combinations with a frequency above 0.0001, which together covered roughly 99% of the repertoires. The TCS score was defined as F50 (clonal expansion) divided by E x V (chaos), with BLOSUM62-based TCRdist calculated between CDR3 peptides within each V-J. Welch's t-statistics and random forest reduced 500 to 650 V-J features to about 12, which were used in a naive Bayes classifier (R e1071). TCRdb reanalyzed the raw reads on its own, using fastp at Q25 for trimming and MiXCR for clone calling, and kept in-frame beta chains. Identical CDR3 protein sequences are pooled into one entry, listed with their most common genes and DNA. These V and J calls are TCRdb output, not the study's own analysis. Here the sample has about 640,000 distinct CDR3 sequences; roughly 20% occur a single time. The ten largest account for about 35% of the sample.

Details on this clonotype: Its antigen is unknown. The sample holds no much larger clone one base away, and base qualities are not on file.

The germline V gene sets CDR1 to MDHEN and CDR2 to SYDVKM. The CDR3 sequence holds 13 residues, the cysteine and phenylalanine included. Kept here is only the CDR3 DNA, which spans 39 bases and is read in frame from base 1. After removal of 3 bases from V and 4 bases from J, the junction retains 3 bases not matched to a gene. The chain was built from TRBV28 and TRBJ2-7; 7 nucleotides in the junction match TRBD1. This clonotype was obtained from a man aged 30-40 years with Graves' ophthalmopathy. What was sequenced was blood. Read as DNA, the sequence is TGTGCCAGCAGTTTGCACAGGGGATACGAGCAGTACTTC. It translates as CASSLHRGYEQYF.